This paragraph reports one T cell receptor beta chain. The antigen remains unidentified. TCRdb re-analysed the 5' RACE reads in MiXCR, keeping a single row per CDR3 protein. The table records about 50,000 distinct CDR3 sequences, roughly a sixth of them present only once. The V gene's germline CDR1 is SEHNR and CDR2 FQNEAQ (reference sequence). The CDR3 contains 13 residues. Trimming took 4 bases from V and 3 from J, leaving 9 bases between them. Purified naive CD4+ T cells were depleted of CD25+ Tregs. Points from the study as a whole: The TCR gene usage of tumor memory CD4+ T cells clustered together with blood and lymph node memory CD4+ cells and with lymph node naive CD4+ cells. Whole repertoires were not studied in the larger cohort, only one V-J beta rearrangement.

The rearrangement uses TRBV7-9 and TRBJ1-1; D is perhaps TRBD1 (6 bases). The sequence was obtained from a female donor with breast cancer. What was sequenced was naive CD4+ T cells sorted from blood. Subset of the sample: naive CD4+ T cells, CD4+CD45RA+CD25-. CDR3 nucleotide sequence: TGTGCCAGCAGCTCGGCAGGGGACACTGAAGCTTTCTTT. This translates into CASSSAGDTEAFF.